This TCR beta chain is drawn from a study of blood T cell repertoires in COVID-19. The overall study: The samples span acute and convalescent COVID-19 from the United States, Italy and Spain. PBMCs, B-cell-depleted T cells, or T cells provided the cDNA or gDNA that made up the material.

Allocation to cohorts depended on clinical history reported by the participants. Profiling relied on immunoSEQ multiplex PCR, and the TCRdb table lists in-frame clones only, not all of them. The table shows roughly 200,000 clones, with approximately 75% occurring only once. The V gene's germline CDR1 is KGHSH and CDR2 LQKENI. V lost 2 bases and J lost 7; bases outside the gene matches: 6. The CDR3 loop spans 16 amino acids. The material sequenced was PBMCs or T cells enriched from blood (not recorded which). The chain links TRBV18 to TRBJ1-5; 12 positions agree with TRBD1. This receptor was identified in a middle-aged man who had recovered from COVID-19. CDR3 sequence reads: CASSPGGQGARQPQHF. CDR3 nucleotide sequence: TGTGCCAGCTCACCAGGGGGACAGGGGGCCCGACAGCCCCAGCATTTT. The full variable domain, completed using reference TRBV18 and TRBJ1-5, is NAGVMQNPRHLVRRRGQEARLRCSPMKGHSHVYWYRQLPEEGLKFMVYLQKENIIDESGMPKERFSAEFPKEGPSILRIQQVVRGDSAAYFCASSPGGQGARQPQHFGDGTRLSIL.